This T cell receptor beta chain stems from a study of graft-versus-host responses after intestinal transplantation. Background on the study: All recipients were transplanted with multivisceral, liver-intestinal, or isolated intestinal grafts. Anti-thymocyte globulin served as induction for all recipients, who then took tacrolimus and steroids for about 3 years.

Study-level points and caveats: GvH clones occurred in recipient marrow; some first appeared in ileum or blood. HvG clone declines early post-transplant were associated with peak circulating GvH levels.

Method: immunoSEQ multiplex PCR; TCRdb's copy keeps in-frame clones and lacks some. The table shows about 71,000 clones, with about 92% occurring only once. As concerns this clone: Its antigen is undetermined.

CDR3 length: 13 amino acids. V was pared by 6 bases and J by 4 bases, with 2 bases of the junction left unmatched. Germline-derived CDR1 and CDR2 are MGHDK and SYGVNS. The sequence was collected from a human donor who received an intestinal transplant. Sequenced here: unstimulated CD8+ T cells sorted from spleen or lymph node cells, sampled before intestinal transplant. The V gene is TRBV25-1, the J gene TRBJ2-1; TRBD2 matches 8 bases. The CDR3 is CASRLAVYNEQFF. The DNA of the CDR3 is TGTGCCAGCAGACTAGCGGTTTACAATGAGCAGTTCTTC.